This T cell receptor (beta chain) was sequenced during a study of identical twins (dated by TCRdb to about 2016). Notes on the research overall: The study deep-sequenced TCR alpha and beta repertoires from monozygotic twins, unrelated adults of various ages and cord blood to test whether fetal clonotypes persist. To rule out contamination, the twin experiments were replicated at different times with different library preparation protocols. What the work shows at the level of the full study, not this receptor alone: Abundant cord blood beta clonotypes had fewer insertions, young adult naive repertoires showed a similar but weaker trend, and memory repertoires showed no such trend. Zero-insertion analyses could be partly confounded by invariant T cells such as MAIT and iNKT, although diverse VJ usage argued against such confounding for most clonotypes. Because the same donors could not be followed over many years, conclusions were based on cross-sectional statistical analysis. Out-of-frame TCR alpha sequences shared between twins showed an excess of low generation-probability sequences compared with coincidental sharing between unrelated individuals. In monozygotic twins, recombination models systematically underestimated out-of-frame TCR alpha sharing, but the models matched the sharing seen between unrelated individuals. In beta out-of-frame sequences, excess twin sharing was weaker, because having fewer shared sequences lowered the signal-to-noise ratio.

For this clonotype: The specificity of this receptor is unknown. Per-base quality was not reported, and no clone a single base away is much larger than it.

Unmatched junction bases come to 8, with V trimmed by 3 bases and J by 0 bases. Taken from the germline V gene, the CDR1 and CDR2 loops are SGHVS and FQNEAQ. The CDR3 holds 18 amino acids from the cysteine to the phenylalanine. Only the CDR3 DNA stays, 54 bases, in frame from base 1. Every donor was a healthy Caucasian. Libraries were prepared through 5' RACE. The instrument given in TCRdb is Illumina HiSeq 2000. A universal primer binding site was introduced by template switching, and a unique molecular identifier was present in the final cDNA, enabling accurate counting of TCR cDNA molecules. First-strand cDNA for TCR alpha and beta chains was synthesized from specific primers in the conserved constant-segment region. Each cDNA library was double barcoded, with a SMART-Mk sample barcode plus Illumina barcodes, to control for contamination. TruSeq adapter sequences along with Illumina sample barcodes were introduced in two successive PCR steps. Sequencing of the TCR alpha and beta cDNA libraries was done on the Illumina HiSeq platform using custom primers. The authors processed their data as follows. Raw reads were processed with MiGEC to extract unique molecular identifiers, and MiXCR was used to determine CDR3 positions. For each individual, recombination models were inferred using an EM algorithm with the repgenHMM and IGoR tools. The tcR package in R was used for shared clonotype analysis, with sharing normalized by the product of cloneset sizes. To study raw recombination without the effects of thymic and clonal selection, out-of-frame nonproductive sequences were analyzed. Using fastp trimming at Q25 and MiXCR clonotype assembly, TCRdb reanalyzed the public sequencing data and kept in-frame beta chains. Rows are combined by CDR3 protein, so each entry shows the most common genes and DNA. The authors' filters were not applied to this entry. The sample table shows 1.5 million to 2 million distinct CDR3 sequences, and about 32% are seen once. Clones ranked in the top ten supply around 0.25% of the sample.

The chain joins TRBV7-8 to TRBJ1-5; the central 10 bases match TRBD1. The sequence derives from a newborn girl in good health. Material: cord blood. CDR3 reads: CASSFSGTGAYSNQPQHF. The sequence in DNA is TGTGCCAGCAGCTTTTCCGGGACAGGGGCGTATAGCAATCAGCCCCAGCATTTT.